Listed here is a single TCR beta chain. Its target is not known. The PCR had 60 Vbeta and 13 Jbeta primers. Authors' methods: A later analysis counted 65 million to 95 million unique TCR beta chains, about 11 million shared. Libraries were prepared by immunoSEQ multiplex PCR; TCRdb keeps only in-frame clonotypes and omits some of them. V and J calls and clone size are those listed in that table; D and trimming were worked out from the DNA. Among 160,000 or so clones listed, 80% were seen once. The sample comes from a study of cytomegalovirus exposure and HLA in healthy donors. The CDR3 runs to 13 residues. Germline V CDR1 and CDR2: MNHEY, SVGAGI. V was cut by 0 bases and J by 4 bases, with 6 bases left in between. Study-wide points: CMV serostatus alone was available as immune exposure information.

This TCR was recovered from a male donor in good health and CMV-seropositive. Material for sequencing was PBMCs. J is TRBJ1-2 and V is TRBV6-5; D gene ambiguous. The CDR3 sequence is CASSYSSTYGYTF. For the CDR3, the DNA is TGTGCCAGCAGTTACTCGAGCACCTATGGCTACACCTTC.